The 31 T cell receptor beta chains given below trace back to one sample, sequenced in a study of cytomegalovirus exposure and HLA in healthy donors. The PCR used 60 Vbeta and 13 Jbeta primers. The repertoire was sequenced with immunoSEQ multiplex PCR; TCRdb's copy has only in-frame clones and lacks some. This table holds fewer than 80,000 clones, around 68% found once. Sequenced input: PBMCs. These receptors came from a man aged 50 to 59 in good health and CMV-seropositive.

This clone was counted once. V gene TRBV15 combines with J gene TRBJ2-1; the match to TRBD2 covers 14 bases. The CDR3 is made up of 17 amino acids. The ends lost 2 bases at V and 7 bases at J; junction bases unmatched: 7. The germline V gene has CDR1 LNHNV and CDR2 YYDKDF (reference sequence). The CDR3, as DNA: TGTGCCACCAGCAGAAACCCCGGGACTAGCGGGAGTAATGAGCAGTTCTTC. It yields the protein CATSRNPGTSGSNEQFF.

The J gene is TRBJ2-7, the V gene TRBV6-5; a possible D gene is TRBD2 (7 bases). Looked up from germline, CDR1 is MNHEY and CDR2 is SVGAGI. With 8 bases removed from V and 5 bases from J, the gap between germline ends came to 16 bases. The CDR3 is 13 amino acids. CDR3 protein: CASGQRDWDEQYF. The DNA of the CDR3 is TGTGCCAGCGGACAGCGGGACTGGGACGAGCAGTACTTC.

CDR3 nucleotides: TGTGCCAGCCGACAGCATAATTCACCCCTCCACTTT. This codes for CASRQHNSPLHF. This chain connects TRBV2 to TRBJ1-6; weak D call: TRBD1 (5 bases). This CDR3 spans 12 amino acids. Germline lookup yields CDR1 SNHLY and CDR2 FYNNEI. Trimming removed 8 bases from V and 5 bases from J, with 7 bases in between. The full variable domain, completed using reference TRBV2 and TRBJ1-6, is EPEVTQTPSHQVTQMGQEVILRCVPISNHLYFYWYRQILGQKVEFLVSFYNNEISEKSEIFDDQFSVERPDGSNFTLKIRSTKLEDSAMYFCASRQHNSPLHFGNGTRLTVT.

This clone showed up just a few times. This chain connects TRBV27 to TRBJ1-2, with 7 bases lining up with TRBD1. Germline trimming cut 6 bases from V and 4 bases from J; bases unmatched to any gene: 8. The germline CDR1 and CDR2 sequences are MNHEY and SMNVEV (reference sequence). The CDR3 has 14 amino acids. CDR3 region: CASRDQGQIYGYTF. The CDR3 DNA is TGTGCCAGCAGAGACCAGGGACAGATCTATGGCTACACCTTC.

This chain links TRBV30 with TRBJ2-3, with 10 bases aligning to TRBD2. The length of the CDR3 is 18 residues. After removal of 0 bases from V and 0 bases from J, the junction contained 9 bases not matched to a gene. CDR1 and CDR2 from the germline V gene are GTSNPN and SVGIG (reference sequence). CDR3: CAWSVRISGRSSTDTQYF. The CDR3 coding sequence is TGTGCCTGGAGTGTAAGGATTAGCGGGAGGTCAAGCACAGATACGCAGTATTTT.

The CDR3 region is CASSVRDTVNTIYF. The CDR3 DNA reads TGTGCCAGCAGCGTCAGGGACACGGTAAACACCATATATTTT. J is TRBJ1-3 and V is TRBV9, with D possibly TRBD1 on 6 matching bases. There are 14 residues in the CDR3. V lost 2 bases to trimming and J lost 6 bases, with 12 bases between them. Germline CDR1 reads SGDLS; CDR2 reads YYNGEE.

V gene TRBV14 combines with J gene TRBJ2-7, with 12 bases that match TRBD1. V lost 4 bases and J lost 4; bases outside the gene matches: 5. Germline V gene lookup returns CDR1 SGHDN and CDR2 FVKESK. This CDR3 spans 15 amino acids. CDR3 sequence reads: CASSLGTGGGYEQYF. In DNA form, the CDR3 reads TGTGCCAGCAGCCTCGGGACAGGGGGCGGTTACGAGCAGTACTTC.

The chain is built from TRBV5-1 and TRBJ2-2, with unresolved D. CDR1 is SGHRS, CDR2 YFSETQ, per germline. The CDR3 runs to 14 residues. Trimming stripped 5 bases from V and 0 bases from J, with 8 bases between. The CDR3 reads CASRWQPNTGELFF. In DNA, the CDR3 is TGCGCCAGCAGGTGGCAACCGAACACCGGGGAGCTGTTTTTT.

The chain links TRBV5-1 to TRBJ1-1; 7 bases align to TRBD1. V gave up 0 bases and J gave up 10 bases; unmatched junction bases: 15. In germline, CDR1 is SGHRS, CDR2 YFSETQ. This CDR3 contains 16 residues. The DNA for the CDR3 is TGCGCCAGCAGCTTGGCCAAGACAGGGCCACCCCTCCGAGCTTTCTTT. This gives the protein CASSLAKTGPPLRAFF.

J is TRBJ1-2 and V is TRBV9; D is undetermined. The CDR3 has 13 residues. Trimming pared 2 bases from V and 4 bases from J, leaving 9 bases between. Germline CDR1 reads SGDLS; CDR2 reads YYNGEE. In nucleotides, the CDR3 is TGTGCCAGCAGCGTCGGGATACGCTATGGCTACACCTTC. It yields the protein CASSVGIRYGYTF.

V and J are TRBV6-6 and TRBJ1-5; 12 nucleotides line up with TRBD1. CDR1 and CDR2 (germline): MNHNY, SVGAGI (reference sequence). The CDR3 spans 16 residues. The trim removed 6 bases at V and 4 bases at J, leaving 7 bases unmatched. This CDR3 is CASSQGQGAGNQPQHF. The CDR3 DNA is TGTGCCAGCAGCCAGGGACAGGGGGCTGGAAATCAGCCCCAGCATTTT.

The chain uses TRBV9 and TRBJ2-1, with 11 positions matching TRBD2. This CDR3 contains 16 residues. V lost 5 bases, J lost 8 bases, and 12 bases stayed unmatched. Looked up from germline, CDR1 is SGDLS and CDR2 is YYNGEE. The CDR3 nucleotides are TGTGCCAGCAGTGCTACCCTAGCGGGGGGCTTTGATGAGCAGTTCTTC. Amino acid sequence: CASSATLAGGFDEQFF.

This chain connects TRBV7-8 to TRBJ1-2; 8 bases match TRBD1. Per germline, CDR1 SGHVS and CDR2 FQNEAQ. The CDR3 totals 13 residues. With 11 bases clipped from V and 3 bases from J, the junction kept 8 bases outside the gene matches. CDR3 region: CASQGEADYGYTF. CDR3 coding DNA: TGTGCCTCACAGGGGGAAGCCGACTATGGCTACACCTTC.

The J gene is TRBJ2-1, the V gene TRBV18, with 12 positions matching TRBD2. The CDR3 spans 16 residues. Germline V CDR1 and CDR2: KGHSH, LQKENI. Losses at the gene ends were 5 bases for V and 7 bases for J; bases not matched to a gene: 9. The CDR3 bases are TGTGCCAGCTCAACATCACTAGCGGGGGGCAGGAATGAGCAGTTCTTC. Residues: CASSTSLAGGRNEQFF.

The chain recombines TRBV7-6 with TRBJ1-5, with D maybe TRBD1 (5 bases). The ends were cut back, 6 bases at V and 1 base at J, with 13 bases in the middle. The CDR3 spans 15 residues. Germline V gene data show CDR1 as SGHVS and CDR2 as FNYEAQ. The CDR3, as DNA: TGTGCCAGCAGTCCGGCGGCAGGGAGCAATCAGCCCCAGCATTTT. This gives the protein CASSPAAGSNQPQHF.

A few counts support this clone. The chain is built from TRBV6-1 and TRBJ2-2; D perhaps matches TRBD1 (7 bases). Between the trimmed V and J ends, which lost 0 bases and 7 bases, there was a span of 18 bases. The CDR3 consists of 17 residues. In germline, CDR1 is MNHNS, CDR2 SASEGT. CDR3 coding DNA: TGTGCCAGCAGTGAAGCGGGGAGGAGGGGGCGAGTCGGGGAGCTGTTTTTT. Its protein is CASSEAGRRGRVGELFF.

The rearrangement links TRBV9 to TRBJ2-1; 9 bases line up with TRBD1. The V segment lost 0 bases and the J segment 4 bases; nucleotides outside the gene matches: 5. CDR1 and CDR2 (germline): SGDLS, YYNGEE. The CDR3 loop spans 16 amino acids. CDR3: CASSVERDRAYNEQFF. CDR3 bases: TGTGCCAGCAGCGTAGAACGGGACAGGGCTTACAATGAGCAGTTCTTC.

On this clone itself: Different DNA sequences within this sample yield the same CDR3. The chain carries TRBV5-1 and TRBJ1-1, with D possibly matching TRBD1 (6 bases). Trimming cost V 3 bases and J 2 bases, with 11 bases left between them. The CDR3 totals 14 residues. Germline loops: CDR1 SGHRS, CDR2 YFSETQ. Here the CDR3 DNA reads TGCGCCAGCAGCTCAGGACAGCCCAACACTGAAGCTTTCTTT. Protein: CASSSGQPNTEAFF.

The chain joins TRBV7-2 to TRBJ2-7, with D uncertain. Germline V gene sequence: CDR1 SGHTA, CDR2 FQGNSA. V lost 5 bases and J lost 3, with 8 bases in between. This CDR3 region has 12 residues. In DNA form, the CDR3 reads TGTGCCAGCAGCCCTTCCTTCTACGAGCAGTACTTC. This sequence encodes CASSPSFYEQYF.

The V call is TRBV4-1, the J call TRBJ2-7; TRBD1 matches at 10 bases. Germline V gene sequence: CDR1 MGHRA, CDR2 YSYEKL. CDR3 length: 18 amino acids. With 5 bases clipped from V and 3 bases from J, the junction kept 16 bases outside the gene matches. CDR3: CASSATTSRGTGVYEQYF. DNA for the CDR3: TGCGCCAGCAGCGCGACGACCTCCCGCGGGACAGGGGTCTACGAGCAGTACTTC.

This clone was observed a few times. This sequence joins TRBV6-1 and TRBJ2-4, with TRBD2 as a possible D gene (6 bases). V lost 4 bases to trimming and J lost 0 bases, with 10 bases between them. The CDR3 runs 15 residues. Per the germline V gene, CDR1 is MNHNS and CDR2 is SASEGT. CDR3 in DNA: TGTGCCAGCAGTGGGGGACTCCTAGCCAAAAACATTCAGTACTTC. It is translated as CASSGGLLAKNIQYF.

The CDR3 DNA follows: TGCGCCAGCAGCTTGTTTGGAGAACCAACAGATACGCAGTATTTT. As protein: CASSLFGEPTDTQYF. The chain recombines TRBV5-1 with TRBJ2-3; unclear D gene. The CDR3 consists of 15 residues. CDR1 is SGHRS and CDR2 is YFSETQ in the germline V gene. V dropped 1 base and J dropped 3 bases, with 12 bases sitting between them.

This clone was counted a single time. This chain links TRBV5-6 with TRBJ1-6, with 7 bases lining up with TRBD1. V gave up 6 bases and J gave up 7 bases; unmatched junction bases: 7. This CDR3 comprises 14 residues. The germline V gene has CDR1 SGHDT and CDR2 YYEEEE. The CDR3, as DNA: TGTGCCAGCACACGACAGGGTGGCAATTCACCCCTCCACTTT. Translating it yields CASTRQGGNSPLHF.

This clone was detected only once. The V call is TRBV6-6, the J call TRBJ1-5; D gene ambiguous. The V end was cut by 3 bases, the J end by 6 bases, with 12 bases between. The length of the CDR3 is 14 residues. Germline V gives CDR1 MNHNY, CDR2 SVGAGI (reference sequence). CDR3 in DNA: TGTGCCAGCAGTTATACGAGTGAGGGTCAGCCCCAGCATTTT. This encodes CASSYTSEGQPQHF.

This rearrangement joins TRBV4-1 to TRBJ1-2; 8 bases agree with TRBD1. Trimming at V came to 2 bases and at J to 3 bases, leaving 2 bases not matched to a gene. This CDR3 contains 14 residues. The germline CDR1 and CDR2 sequences are MGHRA and YSYEKL. This chain's CDR3 is CASSQPDRDYGYTF. The CDR3, as DNA: TGCGCCAGCAGCCAACCGGACAGGGACTATGGCTACACCTTC.

This rearrangement joins TRBV28 to TRBJ1-2; no reliable D call. Trimming removed 3 bases from V and 4 bases from J, with 9 bases in between. Germline lookup yields CDR1 MDHEN and CDR2 SYDVKM. The CDR3 runs 13 residues. The CDR3 region is CASSLNSIYGYTF. CDR3 DNA: TGTGCCAGCAGTTTGAACAGCATCTATGGCTACACCTTC.

This clone was counted at least ten times. The chain recombines TRBV6-4 with TRBJ2-3; possibly TRBD1 for D (5 bases). Germline V lookup: CDR1 MRHNA, CDR2 SNTAGT. The CDR3 consists of 13 residues. V was cut by 2 bases and J by 3 bases, with 6 bases left in between. CDR3 DNA: TGTGCCAGCAGTGACACAGGAACAGATACGCAGTATTTT. This codes for CASSDTGTDTQYF.

The rearrangement uses TRBV28 and TRBJ2-7; 7 bases map to TRBD2. CDR3 length: 11 residues. Per the germline V gene, CDR1 is MDHEN and CDR2 is SYDVKM. The CDR3 region has the DNA TGTGCGGGAGGGCCCCTACACGAGCAGTACTTC. Amino acid sequence: CAGGPLHEQYF.

In regard to this clone: With a far larger clone one base away, a read error is the likely cause. The gene calls are TRBV6-1 and TRBJ2-4, with a possible D match to TRBD1 (5 bases). This CDR3 region has 14 residues. Germline lookup yields CDR1 MNHNS and CDR2 SASEGT. Written as DNA, the CDR3 is TGTGCCATCAGTGAAGCGTGGGGCCCCCACATTCAGTACTTC. Its protein product is CAISEAWGPHIQYF.

This chain links TRBV7-6 with TRBJ2-7; D might be TRBD2 (5 bases). Germline V gives CDR1 SGHVS, CDR2 FNYEAQ. This CDR3 is 13 amino acids long. The V end lost 5 bases, the J end lost 2 bases, and 10 bases lay between the germline ends. CDR3 residues: CASSGGGAYEQYF. CDR3 bases: TGTGCCAGCAGCGGAGGTGGGGCCTACGAGCAGTACTTC. Filled out from reference TRBV7-6 and TRBJ2-7, the complete variable domain reads GAGVSQSPRYKVTKRGQDVALRCDPISGHVSLYWYRQALGQGPEFLTYFNYEAQQDKSGLPNDRFSAERPEGSISTLTIQRTEQRDSAMYRCASSGGGAYEQYFGPGTRLTVT.

The chain recombines TRBV7-9 with TRBJ1-6; maybe TRBD1 (6 bases). The CDR3 runs to 15 residues. V was pared by 5 bases and J by 11 bases, with 19 bases between. The germline V gene encodes CDR1 SEHNR and CDR2 FQNEAQ (reference sequence). The CDR3 here is CASSPRGGFAAPLHF. The CDR3 DNA reads TGTGCCAGCAGCCCGAGGGGGGGCTTTGCGGCACCCCTCCACTTT.